This T cell receptor beta chain was sequenced for a study of regulatory T cells in long-lasting Graves disease. Whole-study findings and limits: Favored usage of TRBV28, TRBJ1-2 and TRBJ2-5 was recorded in persistent disease.

Indicated time point: newly diagnosed GD, antithyroid drugs for less than 3 months. Making the TCR library involved RNA that had been extracted from PBMCs. CDR1 is SEHNR and CDR2 is FQNEAQ in the germline V gene (reference sequence). V trimming: 2 bases; J trimming: 5 bases; junction bases outside the gene matches: 8. This CDR3 is built from 16 residues. This clonotype has just a few counts. What it binds is unknown. Investigators prepared the TCR beta libraries by applying iRepertoire HTBI primers and Arm-PCR of CDR3 regions. Authors' analysis steps: Across the samples, identification revealed just over 60 TRBV and 14 TRBJ segments. TCRdb independently ran MiXCR on the multiplex PCR reads; one entry per CDR3 protein. Clone size and V and J calls follow TCRdb, not the original study. The table records about 520,000 distinct CDR3 sequences, around 12% of them present only once. These sequences were also reported in another study, on T cells in Graves' hyperthyroidism and ophthalmopathy. Turning to that study: Blood also contained most expanded thyroid clonotypes above 0.001.

This sequence was found in a woman in her thirties with Graves disease. The chain is built from TRBV7-9 and TRBJ2-1; 8 bases line up with TRBD2. The material was peripheral blood mononuclear cells (PBMCs), obtained at new diagnosis, from a patient treated with antithyroid drugs. DNA of the CDR3: TGTGCCAGCAGCTTATTTAGCGGGAAAACCGACAATGAGCAGTTCTTC. Translated, it gives CASSLFSGKTDNEQFF.